This T cell receptor beta chain emerged from a study of cytomegalovirus exposure and HLA in healthy donors. Study findings and constraints: Researchers reported in a later analysis that a missense DCLRE1C variant was tied to TCR beta V- and J-gene trimming.

Both 60 Vbeta primers and 13 Jbeta primers went into the PCR. Sequenced by immunoSEQ multiplex PCR; TCRdb stores in-frame clones only, minus some. Here the sample spans some 160,000 clones, around 77% being singletons. Of note for this clone: The target antigen is unknown.

The germline V and J ends were trimmed by 2 bases and 2 bases, with 12 bases remaining between them. The CDR3 extends over 16 amino acids. Germline CDR1 is MGHDK and CDR2 is SYGVNS. The chain has TRBV25-1 and TRBJ2-2; D is possibly TRBD2 (7 bases). This TCR derives from a man aged 55 to 69 in good health and CMV-seronegative. Sequenced: PBMCs. Here the CDR3 DNA reads TGTGCCAGCAGTGAAGAGAGGGGGGGAAACACCGGGGAGCTGTTTTTT. Its protein is CASSEERGGNTGELFF.